The 27 T cell receptor beta chains below come from one sample, sequenced in a study of identifying expanded T cells in peripheral blood. Some clones are missing from TCRdb's copy, which holds only in-frame ones; the method was immunoSEQ multiplex PCR. The repertoire consists of approximately 100,000 clones, with around nine tenths occurring once and the leading ten covering 16%. The sequencing sample was made of blood. These TCRs come from a person aged 18 to 69 in good health.

The gene calls are TRBV27 and TRBJ2-2; no clear D. V was trimmed by 6 bases and J by 7 bases, leaving 12 bases between them. The CDR3 covers 13 residues. Germline CDR1 and CDR2: MNHEY and SMNVEV (reference sequence). The CDR3 DNA reads TGTGCCAGCAGGCCCAAAGAAGGCGGGGAGCTGTTTTTT. As protein: CASRPKEGGELFF.

The chain recombines TRBV20-1 with TRBJ2-6; unclear D gene. This CDR3 has 10 amino acids. V was cut by 2 bases and J by 9 bases, with 2 bases left in between. Germline CDR1 is DFQATT and CDR2 is SNEGSKA (reference sequence). The CDR3 protein is CSARSNVLTF. In DNA form, the CDR3 reads TGCAGTGCTAGAAGCAACGTCCTGACTTTC.

The gene calls are TRBV5-1 and TRBJ2-2; 7 bases align to TRBD2. V was clipped by 1 base and J by 0 bases; unmatched bases: 6. Germline V gives CDR1 SGHRS, CDR2 YFSETQ. The CDR3 runs to 17 residues. The CDR3 sequence is CASSLMGTIANTGELFF. The CDR3 nucleotides are TGCGCCAGCAGCTTGATGGGGACTATCGCGAACACCGGGGAGCTGTTTTTT. Combining the CDR3 with reference TRBV5-1 and TRBJ2-2 gives the whole variable domain KAGVTQTPRYLIKTRGQQVTLSCSPISGHRSVSWYQQTPGQGLQFLFEYFSETQRNKGNFPGRFSGRQFSNSRSEMNVSTLELGDSALYLCASSLMGTIANTGELFFGEGSRLTVL.

The chain links TRBV13 to TRBJ1-1; no clear D gene. The CDR3 has 13 residues. Germline CDR1 and CDR2: PRHDT and FYEKMQ (reference sequence). Trimming pared 0 bases from V and 1 base from J, leaving 3 bases between. CDR3 amino acids: CASSLGGNTEAFF. The CDR3 DNA sequence: TGTGCCAGCAGCTTAGGGGGGAACACTGAAGCTTTCTTT.

Only a few counts were recorded for this clone. The chain joins TRBV5-1 to TRBJ1-1; tentatively, D is TRBD1 (6 bases). CDR3 length: 16 amino acids. Looked up from germline, CDR1 is SGHRS and CDR2 is YFSETQ. V was pared by 5 bases and J by 1 base, with 18 bases between. This chain's CDR3 is CASRPDWGGRNTEAFF. CDR3 nucleotide sequence: TGCGCCAGCAGACCCGACTGGGGGGGCCGGAACACTGAAGCTTTCTTT.

The V and J genes are TRBV6-5 and TRBJ2-7, with D tentatively TRBD1 or TRBD2 (5 bases each). The CDR3 contains 13 residues. Germline-derived CDR1 and CDR2 are MNHEY and SVGAGI. V was trimmed by 5 bases and J by 7 bases, leaving 15 bases between them. The CDR3 region is CASSQGTPREQYF. Here the CDR3 DNA reads TGTGCCAGCAGTCAAGGGACCCCGCGGGAGCAGTACTTC.

This sequence joins TRBV11-2 and TRBJ1-5, with a weak D call TRBD1 (5 bases). CDR1 is SGHAT and CDR2 is FQNNGV in the germline V gene. The CDR3 length is 15 residues. V dropped 5 bases and J dropped 0 bases, with 11 bases sitting between them. The CDR3 bases are TGTGCCAGCAGCACGGCGGGGCTTAGCAATCAGCCCCAGCATTTT. This translates into CASSTAGLSNQPQHF.

The chain employs TRBV2 and TRBJ1-4, with D perhaps TRBD1 (6 bases). Germline V gene data show CDR1 as SNHLY and CDR2 as FYNNEI. Trimming left V 7 bases short and J 8 bases short, with 23 bases between. CDR3 length equals 16 residues. The CDR3 region has the DNA TGTGCCAGCACCCTAGGGGGGGGGATATTTGGGGAAAAACTGTTTTTT. It specifies CASTLGGGIFGEKLFF. Using reference TRBV2 and TRBJ1-4 for the parts outside the CDR3, the full variable domain is EPEVTQTPSHQVTQMGQEVILRCVPISNHLYFYWYRQILGQKVEFLVSFYNNEISEKSEIFDDQFSVERPDGSNFTLKIRSTKLEDSAMYFCASTLGGGIFGEKLFFGSGTQLSVL.

The rearrangement uses TRBV11-2 and TRBJ1-6, with D unresolved. V shed 0 bases and J shed 9 bases, with 9 bases lying between them. The CDR3 length is 14 residues. Germline V gene sequence: CDR1 SGHAT, CDR2 FQNNGV. The CDR3 reads CASSLESSLSPLHF. DNA for the CDR3: TGTGCCAGCAGCTTAGAATCCAGCCTTTCACCCCTCCACTTT.

This rearrangement joins TRBV11-2 to TRBJ2-3; 10 bases are a match to TRBD2. CDR1 is SGHAT and CDR2 is FQNNGV in the germline V gene. The CDR3 is made up of 18 amino acids. The ends lost 4 bases at V and 3 bases at J; junction bases unmatched: 13. The CDR3 loop reads CASSSLAGALRVTDTQYF. The CDR3 DNA reads as TGTGCCAGCAGCTCCCTAGCGGGGGCCCTCAGGGTTACAGATACGCAGTATTTT.

The chain combines TRBV19 with TRBJ1-1, with D unresolved. This CDR3 has 14 residues. V lost 5 bases and J 4 bases, leaving 14 bases between the germline ends. CDR1 is LNHDA, CDR2 SQIVND, per germline (reference sequence). The CDR3: CASSSDPDSTEAFF. The DNA for the CDR3 is TGTGCCAGTAGTTCCGACCCTGACTCCACTGAAGCTTTCTTT.

This rearrangement joins TRBV9 to TRBJ2-7; D unresolved. Trimming cost V 4 bases and J 0 bases, with 23 bases left between them. CDR1 SGDLS and CDR2 YYNGEE come from the germline V gene. This CDR3 spans 18 amino acids. This CDR3 reads CASSQRPPRVFDSYEQYF. The CDR3 bases are TGTGCCAGCAGCCAACGGCCCCCTAGGGTTTTTGACTCCTACGAGCAGTACTTC.

This clone was observed a handful of times. This CDR3 is also generated by other DNA sequences in the sample. The chain carries TRBV5-4 and TRBJ2-7, with D uncertain. The V and J ends lost 0 bases and 7 bases respectively, with 5 bases between them. Germline-derived CDR1 and CDR2 are SGHNT and YYREEE (reference sequence). The CDR3 is made up of 11 amino acids. The CDR3 reads CASSLVGEQYF. The CDR3 region has the DNA TGTGCCAGCAGCTTGGTGGGGGAGCAGTACTTC.

In its sample, this clone was seen a few times. The chain combines TRBV14 with TRBJ2-2; 8 nucleotides agree with TRBD2. The V and J ends lost 0 bases and 5 bases, in that order; junction bases with no gene match: 8. Per the germline V gene, CDR1 is SGHDN and CDR2 is FVKESK. The CDR3 has 17 amino acids. CDR3 nucleotides: TGTGCCAGCAGCCAAGATCGGGGACTAGGGAGTACCGGGGAGCTGTTTTTT. Its translation is CASSQDRGLGSTGELFF.

The chain couples TRBV5-4 to TRBJ2-3; D call uncertain. The CDR3 spans 15 residues. The germline V gene has CDR1 SGHNT and CDR2 YYREEE (reference sequence). V was pared by 0 bases and J by 4 bases, with 12 bases between. CDR3 residues: CASSLAAYGADTQYF. In nucleotides, the CDR3 is TGTGCCAGCAGCTTGGCTGCGTATGGGGCAGATACGCAGTATTTT.

The DNA of the CDR3 is TGTGCCAGCAGCTTGGGGAGCGGGGGGGCAGATACGCAGTATTTT. Its translation: CASSLGSGGADTQYF. The V and J genes are TRBV5-4 and TRBJ2-3, with TRBD2 matching over 10 bases. This CDR3 region has 15 residues. The germline V gene encodes CDR1 SGHNT and CDR2 YYREEE (reference sequence). The ends lost 0 bases at V and 4 bases at J; junction bases unmatched: 2. Looking up the rest from reference TRBV5-4 and TRBJ2-3 gives the full variable domain: ETGVTQSPTHLIKTRGQQVTLRCSSQSGHNTVSWYQQALGQGPQFIFQYYREEENGRGNFPPRFSGLQFPNYSSELNVNALELDDSALYLCASSLGSGGADTQYFGPGTRLTVL.

The chain recombines TRBV9 with TRBJ2-2; the D is unclear. Germline assignment: CDR1 SGDLS and CDR2 YYNGEE. The CDR3 has 17 residues. V was trimmed by 0 bases and J by 4 bases, leaving 16 bases between them. The CDR3 protein is CASSVAPGRSGTGELFF. DNA of the CDR3: TGTGCCAGCAGCGTAGCCCCGGGCAGGTCGGGCACCGGGGAGCTGTTTTTT.

The V gene is TRBV5-1, the J gene TRBJ2-3; D gene uncertain. Germline V lookup: CDR1 SGHRS, CDR2 YFSETQ. CDR3 length: 15 amino acids. Trimming cost V 1 base and J 0 bases, with 9 bases left between them. The DNA of the CDR3 is TGCGCCAGCAGCTTGTTGGGGTCTAGCACAGATACGCAGTATTTT. Translated, it gives CASSLLGSSTDTQYF. Variable domain in full (rest from reference TRBV5-1 and TRBJ2-3): KAGVTQTPRYLIKTRGQQVTLSCSPISGHRSVSWYQQTPGQGLQFLFEYFSETQRNKGNFPGRFSGRQFSNSRSEMNVSTLELGDSALYLCASSLLGSSTDTQYFGPGTRLTVL.

The gene calls are TRBV6-6 and TRBJ2-3, with 10 bases matching TRBD2. J lost 0 bases, V lost 8 bases, and 8 bases had no gene match. CDR1 MNHNY and CDR2 SVGAGI come from the germline V gene (reference sequence). The CDR3 length is 16 residues. This CDR3 reads CASERGGLFSTDTQYF. CDR3 coding DNA: TGTGCCAGCGAGCGGGGGGGCCTCTTCAGCACAGATACGCAGTATTTT.

The V gene is TRBV11-2, the J gene TRBJ2-6, with no clear D. CDR1 is SGHAT and CDR2 is FQNNGV in the germline V gene. V lost 5 bases to trimming and J lost 0 bases, with 8 bases between them. The CDR3 spans 15 residues. CDR3 protein: CASSARYSGANVLTF. Here the CDR3 DNA reads TGTGCCAGCAGCGCCCGGTACTCTGGGGCCAACGTCCTGACTTTC.

This clone was observed once. V is TRBV28 and J is TRBJ2-5, with D unclear. The V gene lost 6 bases and the J gene lost 6 bases, with 23 bases spanning the gap. Germline V lookup: CDR1 MDHEN, CDR2 SYDVKM. CDR3 length equals 16 residues. This chain's CDR3 is CASSLTNWGLGKTQYF. The CDR3 DNA reads TGTGCCAGCAGCTTGACCAATTGGGGTCTTGGGAAGACCCAGTACTTC. Full variable domain (outside the CDR3, taken from reference TRBV28 and TRBJ2-5): DVKVTQSSRYLVKRTGEKVFLECVQDMDHENMFWYRQDPGLGLRLIYFSYDVKMKEKGDIPEGYSVSREKKERFSLILESASTNQTSMYLCASSLTNWGLGKTQYFGPGTRLLVL.

The genes are TRBV6-5 and TRBJ2-5; D remains ambiguous. CDR3 length equals 14 residues. V was trimmed by 6 bases and J by 2 bases, leaving 13 bases between them. CDR1 and CDR2 (germline): MNHEY, SVGAGI. The CDR3 protein is CASRNSDGQETQYF. The CDR3 DNA is TGTGCCAGCAGGAACAGTGATGGGCAAGAGACCCAGTACTTC.

This clone has just one count. The chain couples TRBV19 to TRBJ2-5; 9 bases are shared with TRBD1. Looked up from germline, CDR1 is LNHDA and CDR2 is SQIVND (reference sequence). There are 14 residues in the CDR3. Trimming at V came to 9 bases and at J to 1 base, leaving 6 bases not matched to a gene. The CDR3, as DNA: TGTGCCAGCAGTTCGACAGGGGGCCAAGAGACCCAGTACTTC. Translation: CASSSTGGQETQYF.

This clone was seen once. The J gene is TRBJ2-7, the V gene TRBV27; 10 positions match TRBD1. Germline values: CDR1 MNHEY, CDR2 SMNVEV (reference sequence). The CDR3 covers 15 residues. J lost 2 bases, V lost 5 bases, and 6 bases had no gene match. CDR3 bases: TGTGCCAGCAGTATAGGGACAGGGGATACCTACGAGCAGTACTTC. This encodes CASSIGTGDTYEQYF.

This chain joins TRBV7-9 and TRBJ2-3; D is ambiguous. V was clipped by 1 base and J by 4 bases, with 6 bases between them. CDR1 SEHNR and CDR2 FQNEAQ come from the germline V gene (reference sequence). This CDR3 is 13 amino acids long. CDR3 protein: CASSLDFPDTQYF. In DNA form, the CDR3 reads TGTGCCAGCAGCTTAGATTTCCCAGATACGCAGTATTTT.

In this sample, this clone turned up once. V and J are TRBV4-3 and TRBJ1-2; D unclear. V lost 4 bases to trimming and J lost 1 base, with 10 bases between them. This CDR3 has 14 amino acids. CDR1 is LGHNA and CDR2 is YSLEER in the germline V gene. The CDR3 coding sequence is TGCGCCAGCAGCCCCAGCCGGGGTAACTATGGCTACACCTTC. As protein: CASSPSRGNYGYTF.

CDR3 residues: CASSVAFMGAVNTEAFF. The CDR3 DNA reads TGTGCCAGCAGCGTAGCCTTTATGGGGGCGGTGAACACTGAAGCTTTCTTT. The chain combines TRBV9 with TRBJ1-1; a possible D gene is TRBD1 (6 bases). V was clipped by 0 bases and J by 0 bases, with 15 bases between them. The CDR3 extends over 17 amino acids. From germline, CDR1 is SGDLS and CDR2 YYNGEE.